This TCR beta chain was sequenced during a study of blood T cell repertoires in COVID-19. Overall study context: Resolution of symptoms, clearance, or two negative PCRs was present in recovered Cohort 3 donors. From T cells, B-cell-depleted T cells, or PBMCs came the material, which was cDNA or gDNA.

Participants spanned ages about 18 to 90 years and resided in 20 to 30 US areas. Researchers sorted participants into cohorts using their self-reported clinical history. The CDR3 consists of 15 residues. V lost 4 bases and J 0 bases, leaving 10 bases between the germline ends. The germline V gene has CDR1 SGHAT and CDR2 FQNNGV. The protocol was immunoSEQ multiplex PCR, while the TCRdb copy is restricted to in-frame clones and leaves out a portion. The sample has about 210,000 clones, around 86% seen once. The clonotype originates from a middle-aged woman in a cohort exposed to, infected with or recovered from COVID-19 (not recorded which). The sequenced sample was PBMCs or T cells enriched from blood (not recorded which). The rearrangement joins TRBV11-2 to TRBJ1-5; possibly TRBD1 for D (5 bases). The DNA for the CDR3 is TGTGCCAGCAGCTCCCAGGGTAATAGCAATCAGCCCCAGCATTTT. Translating gives CASSSQGNSNQPQHF.